This T cell receptor beta chain was identified in a study of blood T cell repertoires in COVID-19. Clones were read by immunoSEQ multiplex PCR, and TCRdb kept only the in-frame ones, dropping some. There are 150,000 or so clones in the sample; roughly 87% occur only once, and 0.95% to 1.5% lies in the top ten. This CDR3 comprises 12 residues. The germline V gene encodes CDR1 SQVTM and CDR2 ANQGSEA. With 4 bases removed from V and 2 bases from J, the gap between germline ends came to 6 bases. Sequenced: PBMCs or T cells enriched from blood (not recorded which). The rearrangement uses TRBV29-1 and TRBJ1-3, with D possibly being TRBD1 (5 bases). The receptor's source is a human donor with acute COVID-19. The donor label of this sample is uncertain. The CDR3 protein is CSVAGTGNTIYF. In DNA form, the CDR3 reads TGCAGCGTTGCAGGGACTGGAAACACCATATATTTT.